This TCR beta chain originates from a study of T cell clonotyping in hematopoietic cell transplantation. Looking at the study overall: Recipients' pretransplant samples followed cytoreduction.

The data were produced by immunoSEQ multiplex PCR, yet TCRdb's version contains in-frame clones alone and is incomplete. The sample includes roughly 28,000 clones, about 93% seen only once; the top ten take around 2.1%. Deletions cut 6 bases from V and 2 bases from J, with 9 bases between. Germline loops: CDR1 SGHRS, CDR2 YFSETQ. This CDR3 is 13 amino acids long. The time point is: recipient sample about 28 days before transplant, after cytoreduction. Blood collection times were about day -28 and days 30, 100, 180 posttransplant. This sequence joins TRBV5-1 and TRBJ1-3; D call uncertain. This sample comprised peripheral blood mononuclear cells, obtained before stem cell transplant. The receptor was derived from a man aged 50-60 years with acute myeloid leukemia. Some clones in this sample may be carry-over from other donors' samples. The DNA of the CDR3 is TGCGCCAGCACGAAGGAACCTGGAAACACCATATATTTT. This sequence encodes CASTKEPGNTIYF.